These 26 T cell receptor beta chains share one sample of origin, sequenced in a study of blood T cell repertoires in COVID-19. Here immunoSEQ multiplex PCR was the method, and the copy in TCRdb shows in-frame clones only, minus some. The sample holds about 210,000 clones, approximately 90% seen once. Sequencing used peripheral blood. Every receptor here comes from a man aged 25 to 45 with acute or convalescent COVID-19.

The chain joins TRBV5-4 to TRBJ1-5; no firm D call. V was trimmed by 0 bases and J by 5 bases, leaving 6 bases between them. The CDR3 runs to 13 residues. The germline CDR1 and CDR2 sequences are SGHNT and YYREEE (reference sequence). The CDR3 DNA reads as TGTGCCAGCAGCTTGGACAGTCATCAGCCCCAGCATTTT. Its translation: CASSLDSHQPQHF.

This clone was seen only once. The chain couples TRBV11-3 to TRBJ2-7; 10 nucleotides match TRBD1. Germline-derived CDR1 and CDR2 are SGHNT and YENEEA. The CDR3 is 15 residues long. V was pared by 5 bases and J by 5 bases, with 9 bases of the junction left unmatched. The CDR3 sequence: CASSPPGTGADEQYF. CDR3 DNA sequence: TGTGCCAGCAGCCCGCCCGGGACAGGGGCCGACGAGCAGTACTTC.

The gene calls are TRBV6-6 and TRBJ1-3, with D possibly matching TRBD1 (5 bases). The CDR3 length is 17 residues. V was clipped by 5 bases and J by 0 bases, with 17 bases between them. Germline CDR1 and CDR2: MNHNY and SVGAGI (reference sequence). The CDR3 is CASSRRVTEVSGNTIYF. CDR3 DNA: TGTGCCAGCAGTCGACGGGTGACAGAAGTCTCTGGAAACACCATATATTTT.

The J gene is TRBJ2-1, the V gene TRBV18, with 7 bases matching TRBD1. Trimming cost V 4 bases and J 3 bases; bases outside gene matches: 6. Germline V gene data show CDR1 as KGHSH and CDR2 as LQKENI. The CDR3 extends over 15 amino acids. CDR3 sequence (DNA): TGTGCCAGCTCACAGAAACGGACAGGCTACAATGAGCAGTTCTTC. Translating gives CASSQKRTGYNEQFF. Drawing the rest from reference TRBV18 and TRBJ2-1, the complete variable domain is NAGVMQNPRHLVRRRGQEARLRCSPMKGHSHVYWYRQLPEEGLKFMVYLQKENIIDESGMPKERFSAEFPKEGPSILRIQQVVRGDSAAYFCASSQKRTGYNEQFFGPGTRLTVL.

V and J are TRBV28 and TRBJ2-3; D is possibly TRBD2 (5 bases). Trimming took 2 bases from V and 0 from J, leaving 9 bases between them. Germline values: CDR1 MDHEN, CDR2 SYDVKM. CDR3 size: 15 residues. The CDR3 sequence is CASSLTGSSTDTQYF. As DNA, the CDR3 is TGTGCCAGCAGTTTAACGGGGTCTAGCACAGATACGCAGTATTTT.

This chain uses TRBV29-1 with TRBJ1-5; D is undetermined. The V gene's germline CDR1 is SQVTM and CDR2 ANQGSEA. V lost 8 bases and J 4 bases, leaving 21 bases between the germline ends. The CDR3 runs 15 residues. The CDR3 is CSPLGPLGRNQPQHF. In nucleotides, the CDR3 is TGCAGCCCCCTGGGCCCCTTAGGGAGAAATCAGCCCCAGCATTTT.

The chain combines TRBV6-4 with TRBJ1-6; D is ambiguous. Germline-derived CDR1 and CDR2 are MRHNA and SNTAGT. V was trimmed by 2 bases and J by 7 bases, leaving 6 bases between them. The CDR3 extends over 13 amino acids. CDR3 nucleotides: TGTGCCAGCAGTGACACATTGAATTCACCCCTCCACTTT. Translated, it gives CASSDTLNSPLHF.

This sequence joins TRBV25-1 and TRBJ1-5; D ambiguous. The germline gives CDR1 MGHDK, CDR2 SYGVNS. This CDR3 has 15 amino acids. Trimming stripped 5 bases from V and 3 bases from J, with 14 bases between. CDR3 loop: CASSSSSGFNQPQHF. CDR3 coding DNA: TGTGCCAGCAGTTCCAGTAGCGGCTTCAATCAGCCCCAGCATTTT.

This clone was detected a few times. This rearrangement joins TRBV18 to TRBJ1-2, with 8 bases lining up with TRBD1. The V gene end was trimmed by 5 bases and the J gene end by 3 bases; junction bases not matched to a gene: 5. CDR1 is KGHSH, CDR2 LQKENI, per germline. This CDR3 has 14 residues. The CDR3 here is CASSWGQADYGYTF. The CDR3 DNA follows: TGTGCCAGCTCATGGGGACAGGCCGACTATGGCTACACCTTC.

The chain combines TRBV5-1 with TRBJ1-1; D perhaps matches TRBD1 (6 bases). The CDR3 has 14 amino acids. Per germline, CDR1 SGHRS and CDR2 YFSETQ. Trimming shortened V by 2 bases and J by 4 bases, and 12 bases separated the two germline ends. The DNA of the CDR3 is TGCGCCAGCAGCTTAGGGGGTTGGGGCACTGAAGCTTTCTTT. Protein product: CASSLGGWGTEAFF.

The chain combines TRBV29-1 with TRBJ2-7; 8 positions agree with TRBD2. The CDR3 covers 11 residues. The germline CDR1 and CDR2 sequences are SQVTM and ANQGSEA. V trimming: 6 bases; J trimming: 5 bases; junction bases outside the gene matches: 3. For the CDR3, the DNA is TGCAGCGTCTCGGGGGGGAACGAGCAGTACTTC. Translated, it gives CSVSGGNEQYF.

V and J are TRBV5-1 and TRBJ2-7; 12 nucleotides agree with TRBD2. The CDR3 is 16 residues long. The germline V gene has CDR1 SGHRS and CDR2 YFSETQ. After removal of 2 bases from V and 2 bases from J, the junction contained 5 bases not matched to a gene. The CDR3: CASSFRLAGEAYEQYF. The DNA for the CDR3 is TGCGCCAGCAGCTTCAGACTAGCGGGAGAGGCCTACGAGCAGTACTTC.

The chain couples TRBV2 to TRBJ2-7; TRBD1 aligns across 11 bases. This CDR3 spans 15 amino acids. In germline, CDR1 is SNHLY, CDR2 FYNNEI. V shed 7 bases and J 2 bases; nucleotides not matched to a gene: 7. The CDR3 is CASNNRDRGTYEQYF. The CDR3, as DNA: TGTGCCAGCAATAACCGGGACAGGGGGACCTACGAGCAGTACTTC. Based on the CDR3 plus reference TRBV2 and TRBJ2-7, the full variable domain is EPEVTQTPSHQVTQMGQEVILRCVPISNHLYFYWYRQILGQKVEFLVSFYNNEISEKSEIFDDQFSVERPDGSNFTLKIRSTKLEDSAMYFCASNNRDRGTYEQYFGPGTRLTVT.

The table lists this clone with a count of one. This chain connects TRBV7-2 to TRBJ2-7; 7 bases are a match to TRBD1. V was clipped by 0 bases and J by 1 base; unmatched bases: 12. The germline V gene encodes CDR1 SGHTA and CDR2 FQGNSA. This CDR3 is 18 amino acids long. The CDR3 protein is CASSLAGTASTGSYEQYF. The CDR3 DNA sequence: TGTGCCAGCAGCTTAGCCGGGACAGCTTCCACGGGATCCTACGAGCAGTACTTC. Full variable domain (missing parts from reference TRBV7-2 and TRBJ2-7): GAGVSQSPSNKVTEKGKDVELRCDPISGHTALYWYRQSLGQGLEFLIYFQGNSAPDKSGLPSDRFSAERTGGSVSTLTIQRTQQEDSAVYLCASSLAGTASTGSYEQYFGPGTRLTVT.

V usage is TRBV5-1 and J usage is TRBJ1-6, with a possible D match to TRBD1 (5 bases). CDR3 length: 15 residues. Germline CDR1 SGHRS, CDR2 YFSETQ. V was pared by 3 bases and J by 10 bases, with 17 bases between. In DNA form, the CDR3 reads TGCGCCAGCAGCTCCCATACGATGGGGGGATCACCCCTCCACTTT. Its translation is CASSSHTMGGSPLHF.

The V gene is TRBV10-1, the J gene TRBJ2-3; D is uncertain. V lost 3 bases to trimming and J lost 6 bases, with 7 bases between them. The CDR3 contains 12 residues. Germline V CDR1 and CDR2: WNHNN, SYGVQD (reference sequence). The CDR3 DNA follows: TGCGCCAGCAGTGACCTATTTGATACGCAGTATTTT. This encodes CASSDLFDTQYF.

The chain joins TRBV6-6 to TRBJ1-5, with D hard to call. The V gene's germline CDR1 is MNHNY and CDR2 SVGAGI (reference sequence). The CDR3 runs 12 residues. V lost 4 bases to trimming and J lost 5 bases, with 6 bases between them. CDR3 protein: CASSFQDQPQHF. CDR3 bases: TGTGCCAGCAGTTTTCAGGATCAGCCCCAGCATTTT.

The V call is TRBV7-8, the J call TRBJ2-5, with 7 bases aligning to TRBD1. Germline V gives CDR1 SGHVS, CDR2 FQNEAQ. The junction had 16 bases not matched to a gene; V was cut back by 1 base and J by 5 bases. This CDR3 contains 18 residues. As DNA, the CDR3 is TGTGCCAGCAGCTTAGGGGGAATGGCTGGCAGGGGACAGGAGACCCAGTACTTC. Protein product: CASSLGGMAGRGQETQYF.

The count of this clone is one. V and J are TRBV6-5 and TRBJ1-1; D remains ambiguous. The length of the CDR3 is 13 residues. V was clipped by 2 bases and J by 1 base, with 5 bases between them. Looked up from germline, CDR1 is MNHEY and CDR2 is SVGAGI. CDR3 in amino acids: CASSYEGNTEAFF. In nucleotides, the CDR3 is TGTGCCAGCAGTTACGAGGGGAACACTGAAGCTTTCTTT.

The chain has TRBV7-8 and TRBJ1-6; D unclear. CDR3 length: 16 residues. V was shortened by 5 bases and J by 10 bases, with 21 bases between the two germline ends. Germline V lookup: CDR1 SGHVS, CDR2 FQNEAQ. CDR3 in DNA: TGTGCCAGCAGCGCAGAATTCAGGTGGCCCGGATCACCCCTCCACTTT. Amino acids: CASSAEFRWPGSPLHF.

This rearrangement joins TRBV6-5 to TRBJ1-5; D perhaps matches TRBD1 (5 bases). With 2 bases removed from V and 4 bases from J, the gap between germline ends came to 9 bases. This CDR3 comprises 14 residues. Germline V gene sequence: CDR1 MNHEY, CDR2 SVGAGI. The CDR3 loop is CASSYGGGNQPQHF. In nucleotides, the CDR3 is TGTGCCAGCAGTTACGGTGGGGGGAATCAGCCCCAGCATTTT.

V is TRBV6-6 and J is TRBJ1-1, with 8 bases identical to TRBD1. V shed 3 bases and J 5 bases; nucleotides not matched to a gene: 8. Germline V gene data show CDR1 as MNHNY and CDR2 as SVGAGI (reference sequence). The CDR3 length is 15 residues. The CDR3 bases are TGTGCCAGCAGTTATTCGGCGACAGGGGCGACTGAAGCTTTCTTT. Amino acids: CASSYSATGATEAFF.

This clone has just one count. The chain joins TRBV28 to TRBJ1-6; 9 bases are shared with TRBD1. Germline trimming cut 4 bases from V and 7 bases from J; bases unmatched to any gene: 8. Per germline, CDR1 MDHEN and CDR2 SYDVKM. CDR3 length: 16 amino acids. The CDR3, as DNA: TGTGCCAGCAGTTCCCGGGACAGGGCATGGAATTCACCCCTCCACTTT. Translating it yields CASSSRDRAWNSPLHF.

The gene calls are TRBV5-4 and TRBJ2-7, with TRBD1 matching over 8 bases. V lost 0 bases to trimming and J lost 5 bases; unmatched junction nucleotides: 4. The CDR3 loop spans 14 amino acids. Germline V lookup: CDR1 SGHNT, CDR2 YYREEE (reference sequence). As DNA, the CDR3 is TGTGCCAGCAGCTTGGTGACAGGGGCGGACGAGCAGTACTTC. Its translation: CASSLVTGADEQYF.

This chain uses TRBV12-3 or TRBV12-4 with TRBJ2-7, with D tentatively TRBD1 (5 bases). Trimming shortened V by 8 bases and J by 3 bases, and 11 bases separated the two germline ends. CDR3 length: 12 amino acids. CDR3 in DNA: TGTGCCAGCCGACAGAGTAGCTACGAGCAGTACTTC. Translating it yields CASRQSSYEQYF.

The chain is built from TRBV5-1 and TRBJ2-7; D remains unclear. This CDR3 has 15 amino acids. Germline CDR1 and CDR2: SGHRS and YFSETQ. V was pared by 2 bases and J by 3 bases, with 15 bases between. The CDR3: CASSLRQDPFYEQYF. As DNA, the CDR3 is TGCGCCAGCAGCTTAAGACAAGACCCCTTCTACGAGCAGTACTTC.